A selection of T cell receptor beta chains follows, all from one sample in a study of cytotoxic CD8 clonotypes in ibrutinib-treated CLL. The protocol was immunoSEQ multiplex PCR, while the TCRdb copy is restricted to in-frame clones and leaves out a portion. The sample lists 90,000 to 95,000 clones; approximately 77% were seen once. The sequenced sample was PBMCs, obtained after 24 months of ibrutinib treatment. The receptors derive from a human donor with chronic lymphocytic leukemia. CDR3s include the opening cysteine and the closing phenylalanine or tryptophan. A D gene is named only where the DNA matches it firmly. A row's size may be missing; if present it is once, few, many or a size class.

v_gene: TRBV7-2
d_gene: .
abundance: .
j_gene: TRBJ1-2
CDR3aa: CASSSRRVPANYGYTF
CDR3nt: TGTGCCAGCAGCTCCCGCAGGGTGCCGGCTAACTATGGCTACACCTTC

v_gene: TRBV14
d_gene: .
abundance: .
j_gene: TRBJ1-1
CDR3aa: CASSQQLNTEAFF
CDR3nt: TGTGCCAGCAGCCAACAACTCAACACTGAAGCTTTCTTT

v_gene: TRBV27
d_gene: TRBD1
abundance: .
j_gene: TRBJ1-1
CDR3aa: CASRAAGGMTEAFF
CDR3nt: TGTGCCAGCAGAGCTGCAGGGGGCATGACTGAAGCTTTCTTT

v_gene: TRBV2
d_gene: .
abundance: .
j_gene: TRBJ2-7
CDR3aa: CASTDGYPYEQYF
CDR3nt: TGTGCCAGCACCGACGGGTATCCCTACGAGCAGTACTTC

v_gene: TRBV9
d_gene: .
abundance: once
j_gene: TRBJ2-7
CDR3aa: CASSVATGPPLQDEQYF
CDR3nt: TGTGCCAGCAGCGTCGCCACAGGGCCACCCTTGCAGGACGAGCAGTACTTC

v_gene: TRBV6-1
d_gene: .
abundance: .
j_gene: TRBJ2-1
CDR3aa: CASSDLGRYYNEQFF
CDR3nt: TGTGCCAGCAGTGATCTCGGGAGATACTACAATGAGCAGTTCTTC

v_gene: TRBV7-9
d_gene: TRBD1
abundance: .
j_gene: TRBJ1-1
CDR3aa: CASSSGQGNLHTEAFF
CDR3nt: TGTGCCAGCAGCTCCGGACAGGGGAATCTGCACACTGAAGCTTTCTTT

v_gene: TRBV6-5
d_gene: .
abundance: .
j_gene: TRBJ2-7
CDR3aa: CASSYSGLASEQYF
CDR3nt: TGTGCCAGCAGTTACTCGGGGCTAGCGAGCGAGCAGTACTTC

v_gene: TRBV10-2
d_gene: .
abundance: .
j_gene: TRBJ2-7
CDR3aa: CASSAAGSSYEQYF
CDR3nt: TGCGCCAGCAGTGCAGCCGGGAGCTCCTACGAGCAGTACTTC

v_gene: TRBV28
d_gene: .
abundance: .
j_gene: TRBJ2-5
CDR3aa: CASSPTGIQETQYF
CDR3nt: TGTGCCAGCAGTCCGACAGGAATCCAAGAGACCCAGTACTTC

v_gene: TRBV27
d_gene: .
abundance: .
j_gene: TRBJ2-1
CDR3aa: CASSFGGQYNEQFF
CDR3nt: TGTGCCAGCAGTTTCGGGGGTCAGTACAATGAGCAGTTCTTC

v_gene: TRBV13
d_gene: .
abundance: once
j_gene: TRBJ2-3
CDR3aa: CASSPSRGNTQYF
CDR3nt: TGTGCCAGCAGCCCCTCCAGGGGTAATACGCAGTATTTT

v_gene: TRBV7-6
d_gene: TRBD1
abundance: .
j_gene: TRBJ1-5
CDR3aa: CASSRDRGGQPQHF
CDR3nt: TGTGCCAGCAGCCGCGACAGGGGGGGTCAGCCCCAGCATTTT

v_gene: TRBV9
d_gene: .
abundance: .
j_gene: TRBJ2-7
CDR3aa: CASSVDHSSYEQYF
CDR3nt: TGTGCCAGCAGCGTAGACCACAGCTCCTACGAGCAGTACTTC

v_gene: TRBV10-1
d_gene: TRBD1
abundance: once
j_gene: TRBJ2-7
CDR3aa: CASSDPGQGLYEQYF
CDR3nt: TGCGCCAGCAGTGATCCTGGACAGGGGCTCTACGAGCAGTACTTC

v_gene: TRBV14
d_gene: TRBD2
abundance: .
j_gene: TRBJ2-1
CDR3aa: CATRTSGSREQFF
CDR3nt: TGTGCCACCAGGACTAGCGGGAGCCGGGAGCAGTTCTTC

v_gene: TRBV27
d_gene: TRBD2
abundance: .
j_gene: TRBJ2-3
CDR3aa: CASRTSPGLATDTQYF
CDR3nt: TGTGCCAGCAGGACCTCGCCGGGACTAGCGACAGATACGCAGTATTTT

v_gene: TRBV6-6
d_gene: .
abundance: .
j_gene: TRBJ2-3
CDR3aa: CASSFWGQGNADTQFF
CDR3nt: .

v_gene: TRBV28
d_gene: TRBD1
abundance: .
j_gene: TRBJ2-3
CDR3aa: CASSLQGASQYF
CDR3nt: TGTGCCAGCAGCCTGCAGGGGGCGTCGCAGTATTTT

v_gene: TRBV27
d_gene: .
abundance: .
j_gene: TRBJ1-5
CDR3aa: CASSPRPSNQPQHF
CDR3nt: TGTGCCAGCAGTCCTCGCCCTAGCAATCAGCCCCAGCATTTT

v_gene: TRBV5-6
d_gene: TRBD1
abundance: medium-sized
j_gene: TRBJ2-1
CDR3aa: CASSLGDRAYNEQFF
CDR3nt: TGTGCCAGCAGCTTGGGGGACAGGGCCTACAATGAGCAGTTCTTC

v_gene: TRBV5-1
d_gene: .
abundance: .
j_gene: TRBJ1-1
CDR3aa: CASSGELNAEAFF
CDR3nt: TGTGCCAGCAGCGGGGAACTAAACGCTGAAGCTTTCTTT

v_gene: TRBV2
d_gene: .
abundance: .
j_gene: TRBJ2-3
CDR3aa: CASTGTDTQYF
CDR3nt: TGTGCCAGCACGGGCACAGATACGCAGTATTTT

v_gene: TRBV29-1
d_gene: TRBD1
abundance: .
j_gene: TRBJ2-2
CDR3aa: CSVSVGQGNTGELFF
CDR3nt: TGCAGCGTTAGTGTTGGACAGGGTAACACCGGGGAGCTGTTTTTT

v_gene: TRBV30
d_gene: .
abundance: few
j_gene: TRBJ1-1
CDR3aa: CAWSPPGAELNTEAFF
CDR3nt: TGTGCCTGGAGCCCCCCCGGGGCAGAATTGAACACTGAAGCTTTCTTT

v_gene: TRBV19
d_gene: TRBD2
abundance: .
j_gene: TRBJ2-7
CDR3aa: CASSILAGTYEQYF
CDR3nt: TGTGCCAGTAGTATCCTAGCGGGGACCTACGAGCAGTACTTC

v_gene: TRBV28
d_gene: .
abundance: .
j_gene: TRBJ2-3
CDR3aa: CASIRRGGTDTQYF
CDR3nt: TGTGCCAGCATCCGGCGGGGAGGCACAGATACGCAGTATTTT

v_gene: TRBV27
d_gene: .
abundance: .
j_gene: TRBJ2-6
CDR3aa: CASSPIPMGKGGLTF
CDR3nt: TGTGCCAGCAGTCCGATCCCGATGGGCAAGGGGGGCCTGACTTTC

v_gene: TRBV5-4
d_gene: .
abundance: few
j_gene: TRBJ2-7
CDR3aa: CASSLPRGYEQYF
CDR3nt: TGTGCCAGCAGCTTGCCCAGGGGCTACGAGCAGTACTTC

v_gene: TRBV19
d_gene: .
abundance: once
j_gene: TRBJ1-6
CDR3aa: CASSIENSPLHF
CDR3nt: TGTGCCAGTAGTATCGAAAATTCACCCCTCCACTTT